The clone carrying this TCR beta chain was counted only a few times. The antigen is not known. The sample belongs to a study of high-grade serous ovarian cancer treatment subgroups. Overall study: Samples averaged around 14,000 reads and roughly 7,500 unique TCR beta rearrangements. Study-level results: Tumors within one patient showed repertoire similarity of roughly 0.1 to 0.79. Repertoire analysis covered CDR3 alone, not CDR1 or CDR2.

Tumor tissue was taken before any definitive surgery or chemotherapy was given. Germline CDR1 LGHNT, CDR2 FRNRAP. With 0 bases removed from V and 0 bases from J, the gap between germline ends came to 2 bases. CDR3 length: 13 amino acids. TCRdb keeps only in-frame clones here, not all; method: immunoSEQ multiplex PCR. The top ten hold just over 5.5% of the sample, which has approximately 4,400 clones, less than 85% seen once. The TCR comes from a human donor with high-grade serous ovarian cancer. Sequenced material: tumor tissue. J is TRBJ1-1 and V is TRBV12-5; D remains unclear. The DNA for the CDR3 is TGTGCTAGTGGTTTGGTTATGAACACTGAAGCTTTCTTT. Translation: CASGLVMNTEAFF.